The 5 T cell receptor beta chains reported below all come from one sample, sequenced in a study of T cell repertoires in cytomegalovirus infection. MiXCR was run by TCRdb on the reads, yielding one entry per CDR3 protein. In the table there are around 630,000 distinct CDR3 sequences, 24% of which are singletons. The sample taken for sequencing was CD8+ T cells from PBMCs. The receptors derive from a human donor in good health (CMV status not recorded). Some clones in this sample may be carry-over from other donors' samples.

The V gene is TRBV28, the J gene TRBJ1-5; 7 nucleotides agree with TRBD1. This CDR3 region has 12 residues. Germline V CDR1 and CDR2: MDHEN, SYDVKM. V lost 8 bases and J lost 5; bases outside the gene matches: 3. Written as DNA, the CDR3 is TGTGCCAGCGGCAGGGGGTATCAGCCCCAGCATTTT. Translating gives CASGRGYQPQHF. The full variable domain, its missing parts supplied by reference TRBV28 and TRBJ1-5, is DVKVTQSSRYLVKRTGEKVFLECVQDMDHENMFWYRQDPGLGLRLIYFSYDVKMKEKGDIPEGYSVSREKKERFSLILESASTNQTSMYLCASGRGYQPQHFGDGTRLSIL.

Worth noting for this clonotype: The junction shows a germline mismatch at one end, possibly a read error. The V and J genes are TRBV12-3 or TRBV12-4 and TRBJ1-2; D perhaps matches TRBD1 (5 bases). The CDR3 length is 15 residues. CDR3 residues: CTSSPGKPGVYGYTF. In nucleotides, the CDR3 is TGTACCAGCAGTCCCGGCAAACCGGGGGTCTATGGCTACACCTTC.

This clonotype showed up many times. V and J are TRBV7-9 and TRBJ1-4; D uncertain. Trimming cost V 4 bases and J 8 bases, with 8 bases left between them. The CDR3 consists of 12 residues. Germline loops: CDR1 SEHNR, CDR2 FQNEAQ (reference sequence). The CDR3 DNA follows: TGTGCCAGCAGCTCCTTCGGAGAAAAACTGTTTTTT. Encoded protein: CASSSFGEKLFF.

Concerning this clonotype itself: Sequence at one end of the junction differs from germline and may be a read error. This chain connects TRBV6-2 or TRBV6-3 to TRBJ2-1; D is possibly TRBD2 (5 bases). This CDR3 spans 12 amino acids. In germline, CDR1 is MNHEY, CDR2 SVGEGT. Here the CDR3 DNA reads TGCGCCAGCAGTTACTCTTGGGAGGAGCAGTTCTTC. Its protein is CASSYSWEEQFF.

This chain uses TRBV6-5 with TRBJ2-2, with TRBD1 identical over 11 bases. After removal of 5 bases from V and 2 bases from J, the junction contained 4 bases not matched to a gene. Germline CDR1 reads MNHEY; CDR2 reads SVGAGI. The CDR3 sequence is 16 residues long. The CDR3 DNA reads TGTGCCAGCAGTCGGGGACAGGGGGGAAACACCGGGGAGCTGTTTTTT. Translated: CASSRGQGGNTGELFF.